These T cell receptor beta chains were read from a single sample in a study of blood T cells in healthy people across ages. One entry per CDR3 protein results from TCRdb running MiXCR on the 5' RACE reads. The data hold about 1.6 million distinct CDR3 sequences, with about 35% observed a single time. The sample consisted of blood. These receptors were collected from a woman aged 30 to 39 in good health. CDR3s include the opening cysteine and the closing phenylalanine or tryptophan. D genes are given only for firm matches. Clone sizes are given selectively: once, few, many, or a class where the clone is expanded.

j_call clone_size d_call v_call cdr3_nt cdr3_aa
TRBJ2-3 . TRBD1 TRBV3-1 TGTGCCAGCAGCCAAGGCGGGGACAGGGAAAGGGATACGCAGTATTTT CASSQGGDRERDTQYF
TRBJ2-5 few TRBD2 TRBV5-1 TGCGCCAGCAGCTTTACGGGAGGGATCCAAGAGACCCAGTACTTC CASSFTGGIQETQYF
TRBJ2-7 many . TRBV4-1 TGCGCCAGCAGCCAACGCGGCGGGGCCGGGGAGCAGTACTTC CASSQRGGAGEQYF
TRBJ2-1 . . TRBV29-1 TGCAGCTCGGGTCCATCAAGGAGCGAAGGTTACAATGAGCAGTTCTTC CSSGPSRSEGYNEQFF
TRBJ1-2 few . TRBV12-3/TRBV12-4 TGTGCCAGCAGCCCAGGGTATGTGGGCTACACCTTC CASSPGYVGYTF
TRBJ1-6 few . TRBV15 TGTGCCACCAGCAGCGCCGGACAGTACGTGTCCTATAATTCACCCCTCCACTTT CATSSAGQYVSYNSPLHF
TRBJ2-1 . . TRBV7-3 TGTGCCAGCAGCTACGGGGCTAGCGCCTACAATGAGCAGTTCTTC CASSYGASAYNEQFF
TRBJ2-1 few TRBD1 TRBV9 TGTGCCAGCAGCGTAGTCGGGACAGGGGGCAATGAGCAGTTCTTC CASSVVGTGGNEQFF
TRBJ2-7 few TRBD1 TRBV20-1 TGCAGTGCAAGGGACAGCATCCTATACGAGCAGTACTTC CSARDSILYEQYF
TRBJ1-2 . . TRBV5-6 TGTGCCAGCAGCTTGGTTGAACAGGCTAACTATGGCTACACCTTC CASSLVEQANYGYTF
TRBJ2-1 . TRBD1 TRBV6-1 TGTGCCAGCAGTGGAGGGACAGGAACCTACAATGAGCAGTTCTTC CASSGGTGTYNEQFF
TRBJ1-5 once . TRBV7-8 TGTGCCAGCAGCTCCTTGGGCGCCTGGTTGCATTTT CASSSLGAWLHF
TRBJ2-3 once . TRBV12-3/TRBV12-4 TGTGCCAGCACCCTCGGGGGAGTGAGCACAGATACGCAGTATTTT CASTLGGVSTDTQYF
TRBJ2-1 . TRBD2 TRBV9 TGTGCCAGCAGCGTAGAGAGCGGGGGTCCTTACAATGAGCAGTTCTTC CASSVESGGPYNEQFF
TRBJ1-5 . TRBD1 TRBV5-6 TGTGCCAGCAGCTTGTGGGACAGCATAGATCAGCCCCAGCATTTT CASSLWDSIDQPQHF
TRBJ1-6 many . TRBV20-1 TGCAGTGCTAGGGAGACAGCTTATAATTCACCCCTCCACTTT CSARETAYNSPLHF
TRBJ2-7 few TRBD2 TRBV6-1 TGTGCCAGCAGTGAAGCTTTAGCGGGAGCCTACGAGCAGTACTTC CASSEALAGAYEQYF
TRBJ1-5 . . TRBV9 TGTGCCAGCAGCGGGGGGACCGAACCTAATCAGCCCCAGCATTTT CASSGGTEPNQPQHF
TRBJ2-6 few . TRBV11-1 TGTGCCAGCACAGGGGCCGCTGGGGCCAACGTCCTGACTTTC CASTGAAGANVLTF
TRBJ2-5 few TRBD2 TRBV13 TGTGCCAGCAGCTTAGGAGTCAGCGGGGGGCCGAAAGAGACCCAGTACTTC CASSLGVSGGPKETQYF
TRBJ1-4 . . TRBV28 TGTGCCAGCGAACCAGTTGGGGGCGGAAAACTGTTTTTT CASEPVGGGKLFF
TRBJ2-7 few . TRBV28 TGTGCCAGCAGTTCCGAGGGTCGAGAGCAGTACTTC CASSSEGREQYF
TRBJ2-1 few TRBD2 TRBV4-1 TGCGCCAGCAGCCAACATACAAATCTAGCGGGGGGAGATAAGTTCTTC CASSQHTNLAGGDKFF
TRBJ2-1 few TRBD2 TRBV10-1 TGCGCCAGCAGTGAGGGGGGACTAGCGGGAGTGGGAGAGCAGTTCTTC CASSEGGLAGVGEQFF
TRBJ2-7 few . TRBV20-1 TGCAGTGCTAGTAGGCGGGTGCTGGCCTACGAGCAGTACTTC CSASRRVLAYEQYF
TRBJ2-7 . TRBD1 TRBV28 TGTGCCAGCACACCGGGGACAGGGGAGTCCTACGAGCAGTACTTC CASTPGTGESYEQYF
TRBJ2-3 . TRBD1 TRBV20-1 TGCAGTGCAGGAGGGACAGGACCCACAGATACGCAGTATTTT CSAGGTGPTDTQYF